What follows are 29 T cell receptor beta chains derived from one specimen sequenced in a study of T cells in Graves' hyperthyroidism and ophthalmopathy. Amplification of TCR beta CDR3 regions was performed using RNA transcripts as template. With the HTBI primer set, the TCR CDR3 went through a first round of RT-PCR. Each CDR3 protein gets one entry after TCRdb re-called the multiplex PCR reads with MiXCR. The profile shows some 300,000 distinct CDR3 sequences, less than 20% of them singletons. The sequencing input was blood. Receptor source: a man aged 45-65 years with Graves' ophthalmopathy.

This clonotype has a handful of counts. The chain uses TRBV6-5 and TRBJ2-3; D ambiguous. This CDR3 comprises 16 residues. Trimming cost V 0 bases and J 7 bases, with 17 bases left between them. The germline V gene encodes CDR1 MNHEY and CDR2 SVGAGI. As DNA, the CDR3 is TGTGCCAGCAGTTACTCGGCACCCGCATACGCCAATACGCAGTATTTT. Amino acid sequence: CASSYSAPAYANTQYF.

The V call is TRBV28, the J call TRBJ1-2; 9 bases line up with TRBD1. J lost 6 bases, V lost 6 bases, and 8 bases had no gene match. Germline CDR1 is MDHEN and CDR2 is SYDVKM. The CDR3 is 14 residues long. Here the CDR3 DNA reads TGTGCCAGCAGCTTGTGGGACAGGGACGATGGCTACACCTTC. Translated: CASSLWDRDDGYTF.

This chain uses TRBV18 with TRBJ2-2, with 8 bases matching TRBD1. J was trimmed by 6 bases and V by 1 base; bases with no gene match: 10. Germline V lookup: CDR1 KGHSH, CDR2 LQKENI. CDR3 length: 17 amino acids. The CDR3 nucleotides read TGTGCCAGCTCACCACTTGCGCAGGGGGCGCGGTCCGGGGAGCTGTTTTTT. It encodes CASSPLAQGARSGELFF.

As concerns this clonotype: A read error may explain this, as a much larger clone is one base away. The chain joins TRBV20-1 to TRBJ1-4; D is undetermined. The CDR3 loop spans 14 amino acids. Germline V lookup: CDR1 DFQATT, CDR2 SNEGSKA (reference sequence). V lost 6 bases and J lost 3, with 14 bases in between. For the CDR3, the DNA is TGCAGTGCGAGCCGCCGGAACGCTAATGAAAAACTGTTTTTT. This gives the protein CSASRRNANEKLFF.

This clonotype was seen at least ten times. This chain links TRBV28 with TRBJ2-3; 8 positions agree with TRBD2. The CDR3 is 15 residues long. With 4 bases clipped from V and 5 bases from J, the junction kept 8 bases outside the gene matches. Germline V gives CDR1 MDHEN, CDR2 SYDVKM. The CDR3 reads CASSSPRAGGDTQYF. The CDR3 coding sequence is TGTGCCAGCAGTTCCCCCCGGGCGGGAGGAGATACGCAGTATTTT.

V and J are TRBV5-6 and TRBJ2-3; no reliable D call. V lost 1 base and J lost 0, with 9 bases in between. The CDR3 sequence is 15 residues long. Germline V gene sequence: CDR1 SGHDT, CDR2 YYEEEE. DNA for the CDR3: TGTGCCAGCAGCTTGCTTGGGCCAAGCACAGATACGCAGTATTTT. As protein: CASSLLGPSTDTQYF.

The table lists this clonotype with many counts. V is TRBV5-6 and J is TRBJ2-2, with 7 bases lining up with TRBD1. The germline V gene has CDR1 SGHDT and CDR2 YYEEEE. Trimming took 4 bases from V and 0 from J; bases not matched to a gene: 6. This CDR3 region has 16 residues. The CDR3 DNA reads TGTGCCAGCAGCCAGGACAGGTCCTCGAACACCGGGGAGCTGTTTTTT. As protein: CASSQDRSSNTGELFF. Filled out from reference TRBV5-6 and TRBJ2-2, the complete variable domain reads DAGVTQSPTHLIKTRGQQVTLRCSPKSGHDTVSWYQQALGQGPQFIFQYYEEEERQRGNFPDRFSGHQFPNYSSELNVNALLLGDSALYLCASSQDRSSNTGELFFGEGSRLTVL.

The chain has TRBV27 and TRBJ2-5; unclear D gene. The V gene's germline CDR1 is MNHEY and CDR2 SMNVEV (reference sequence). This CDR3 comprises 16 residues. Between the trimmed V and J ends, which lost 1 base and 2 bases, there was a span of 14 bases. The DNA of the CDR3 is TGTGCCAGCAGTTTATATAGCCCCCAACGACAAGAGACCCAGTACTTC. Translated: CASSLYSPQRQETQYF.

Only a few counts were recorded for this clonotype. J is TRBJ2-1 and V is TRBV27, with 9 bases lining up with TRBD2. J gave up 4 bases and V 5 bases, and 9 bases lay outside the gene matches. There are 16 residues in the CDR3. From germline, CDR1 is MNHEY and CDR2 SMNVEV (reference sequence). For the CDR3, the DNA is TGTGCCAGCAGTCCTTTCGGACTAGCGCCGTACAATGAGCAGTTCTTC. Its translation is CASSPFGLAPYNEQFF.

This clonotype appeared many times. The rearrangement uses TRBV5-1 and TRBJ2-3; 13 nucleotides line up with TRBD2. The V segment lost 4 bases and the J segment 5 bases; nucleotides outside the gene matches: 7. The CDR3 spans 16 residues. Germline CDR1 is SGHRS and CDR2 is YFSETQ. The CDR3: CASSPGLAGVRDTQYF. CDR3 DNA: TGCGCCAGCAGCCCCGGACTAGCGGGAGTGAGAGATACGCAGTATTTT. The entire variable domain, with the rest obtained from reference TRBV5-1 and TRBJ2-3, is as follows: KAGVTQTPRYLIKTRGQQVTLSCSPISGHRSVSWYQQTPGQGLQFLFEYFSETQRNKGNFPGRFSGRQFSNSRSEMNVSTLELGDSALYLCASSPGLAGVRDTQYFGPGTRLTVL.

This rearrangement joins TRBV27 to TRBJ1-1; D uncertain. The CDR3 extends over 14 amino acids. The V end lost 2 bases, the J end lost 5 bases, and 12 bases lay between the germline ends. CDR1 and CDR2 from the germline V gene are MNHEY and SMNVEV (reference sequence). The DNA of the CDR3 is TGTGCCAGCAGTTTAGGTAAACGTTGGACTGAAGCTTTCTTT. It codes for CASSLGKRWTEAFF.

This clonotype was recorded at least ten times. The rearrangement joins TRBV11-3 to TRBJ2-3, with TRBD2 matching 7 bases. CDR3 length: 14 residues. Trimming at V came to 3 bases and at J to 5 bases, leaving 5 bases not matched to a gene. The germline CDR1 and CDR2 sequences are SGHNT and YENEEA. The CDR3 DNA is TGTGCCAGCAGCTTCTATGGGGGGGGAGATACGCAGTATTTT. Amino acid sequence: CASSFYGGGDTQYF.

This clonotype was found a few times. The genes are TRBV10-3 and TRBJ2-7, with D uncertain. The CDR3 loop spans 12 amino acids. Germline V CDR1 and CDR2: ENHRY, SYGVKD. The germline V and J ends were trimmed by 5 bases and 0 bases, with 5 bases remaining between them. In DNA, the CDR3 is TGTGCCATCAGTACCAACTCCTACGAGCAGTACTTC. This sequence encodes CAISTNSYEQYF.

In its sample, this clonotype was seen many times. The chain is built from TRBV2 and TRBJ1-5; D unresolved. The V gene's germline CDR1 is SNHLY and CDR2 FYNNEI. There are 15 residues in the CDR3. V lost 5 bases to trimming and J lost 0 bases, with 11 bases between them. CDR3 nucleotides: TGTGCCAGCAGTTCGGACGGGTTTAGCAATCAGCCCCAGCATTTT. As protein: CASSSDGFSNQPQHF.

CDR3 residues: CAWRIQGWNSPLHF. CDR3 sequence (DNA): TGTGCCTGGAGGATACAGGGATGGAATTCACCCCTCCACTTT. This rearrangement joins TRBV30 to TRBJ1-6, with a possible D match to TRBD1 (6 bases). Germline CDR1 and CDR2: GTSNPN and SVGIG (reference sequence). The CDR3 contains 14 residues. V gave up 3 bases and J gave up 7 bases, with 13 bases separating them.

At least ten counts were recorded for this clonotype. V and J are TRBV28 and TRBJ2-7, with TRBD1 as a possible D gene (5 bases). V shed 4 bases and J shed 5 bases, with 9 bases lying between them. Germline-derived CDR1 and CDR2 are MDHEN and SYDVKM. The CDR3 spans 12 residues. The CDR3 reads CASSSDSDEQYF. CDR3 coding DNA: TGTGCCAGCAGTTCCGACAGTGACGAGCAGTACTTC.

Many counts were recorded for this clonotype. V usage is TRBV7-3 and J usage is TRBJ1-2, with D unresolved. Trimming took off 2 bases at V and 0 bases at J, with 7 bases between the two ends. CDR1 and CDR2 (germline): SGHTA, FQGTGA. This CDR3 spans 14 amino acids. The CDR3 region has the DNA TGTGCCAGCAGCTTAGATGGAGCTAACTATGGCTACACCTTC. Translating gives CASSLDGANYGYTF.

This clonotype was picked up many times. The chain links TRBV20-1 to TRBJ1-1, with D uncertain. In germline, CDR1 is DFQATT, CDR2 SNEGSKA (reference sequence). This CDR3 is built from 12 residues. CDR3 nucleotides: TGCAATAAGCCGAGGACCAACACTGAAGCTTTCTTT. It translates to CNKPRTNTEAFF.

V gene TRBV4-1 combines with J gene TRBJ2-5, with D perhaps being TRBD1 or TRBD2 (5 bases each). Germline CDR1 is MGHRA and CDR2 is YSYEKL. The CDR3 length is 17 residues. Trimming removed 3 bases at V and 5 bases at J, with 22 bases between. This CDR3 reads CASSHKPGAYARETQYF. CDR3 coding DNA: TGCGCCAGCAGCCATAAACCCGGGGCCTACGCGCGGGAGACCCAGTACTTC.

This clonotype was counted between two and nine times. The chain is built from TRBV9 and TRBJ1-4, with TRBD1 identical over 7 bases. This CDR3 is built from 13 residues. Trimming cost V 7 bases and J 4 bases; bases outside gene matches: 4. Per the germline V gene, CDR1 is SGDLS and CDR2 is YYNGEE. The CDR3 here is CASAGGDNEKLFF. Here the CDR3 DNA reads TGTGCCAGCGCAGGGGGGGATAATGAAAAACTGTTTTTT.

This clonotype was observed a few times. This chain's CDR3 is CASSPDSEGSEPQHF. The CDR3 nucleotides read TGTGCCAGCAGCCCGGACAGTGAGGGCTCGGAGCCCCAGCATTTT. V is TRBV28 and J is TRBJ1-5; perhaps TRBD1 as D (6 bases). Trimming took off 6 bases at V and 8 bases at J, with 20 bases between the two ends. CDR1 is MDHEN and CDR2 is SYDVKM in the germline V gene. The CDR3 is 15 residues long.

This clonotype came up many times. This rearrangement joins TRBV3-1 to TRBJ2-7; 7 bases are a match to TRBD1. Trimming at V came to 0 bases and at J to 3 bases, leaving 5 bases not matched to a gene. The CDR3 runs to 15 residues. CDR1 is LGHDT and CDR2 is YNNKEL in the germline V gene (reference sequence). The CDR3 loop is CASSQDYTGDYEQYF. The CDR3 nucleotides are TGTGCCAGCAGCCAAGATTATACAGGGGACTACGAGCAGTACTTC.

This clonotype was observed at least ten times. The chain combines TRBV20-1 with TRBJ2-1; D remains unclear. V dropped 5 bases and J dropped 6 bases, with 17 bases sitting between them. CDR3 length: 14 amino acids. Germline V gene sequence: CDR1 DFQATT, CDR2 SNEGSKA (reference sequence). The CDR3 DNA reads TGCAGTGCTCAAGTTGGGCGAGCGAGCAATGAGCAGTTCTTC. Translated: CSAQVGRASNEQFF.

This clonotype has more than one count but fewer than ten. The chain employs TRBV5-1 and TRBJ2-7; D unclear. Germline loops: CDR1 SGHRS, CDR2 YFSETQ. The V gene lost 0 bases and the J gene lost 2 bases, with 15 bases spanning the gap. This CDR3 region has 16 residues. The CDR3, as DNA: TGCGCCAGCAGCTTGGCGACCTCTCAGGTGACCTACGAGCAGTACTTC. Protein: CASSLATSQVTYEQYF.

This clonotype came up many times. The chain carries TRBV20-1 and TRBJ2-3; 13 nucleotides agree with TRBD2. The J segment lost 6 bases and the V segment lost 6 bases, leaving 12 bases of the junction unmatched. The length of the CDR3 is 16 residues. Germline lookup yields CDR1 DFQATT and CDR2 SNEGSKA (reference sequence). In DNA form, the CDR3 reads TGCAGTGCCAAAAGTATACTAGCGGGAGGGTCGGATACGCAGTATTTT. It is translated as CSAKSILAGGSDTQYF.

This clonotype was observed a handful of times. V and J are TRBV28 and TRBJ2-2; D is possibly TRBD2 (6 bases). The length of the CDR3 is 13 residues. Deletions cut 6 bases from V and 4 bases from J, with 9 bases between. The germline CDR1 and CDR2 sequences are MDHEN and SYDVKM. The CDR3 DNA reads TGTGCCAGCAGGCCGACTAGCACCGGGGAGCTGTTTTTT. Protein product: CASRPTSTGELFF.

This clonotype was counted many times. The chain links TRBV7-8 to TRBJ1-5, with D unclear. In germline, CDR1 is SGHVS, CDR2 FQNEAQ. The CDR3 runs 13 residues. The V gene lost 2 bases and the J gene lost 3 bases, with 5 bases spanning the gap. The CDR3: CASSLSDNQPQHF. The DNA for the CDR3 is TGTGCCAGCAGCTTATCAGACAATCAGCCCCAGCATTTT. The whole variable domain, filled in from reference TRBV7-8 and TRBJ1-5, reads GAGVSQSPRYKVAKRGQDVALRCDPISGHVSLFWYQQALGQGPEFLTYFQNEAQLDKSGLPSDRFFAERPEGSVSTLKIQRTQQEDSAVYLCASSLSDNQPQHFGDGTRLSIL.

The chain carries TRBV19 and TRBJ1-1, with D unclear. CDR1 is LNHDA and CDR2 is SQIVND in the germline V gene (reference sequence). V was shortened by 1 base and J by 3 bases, with 12 bases between the two germline ends. There are 15 residues in the CDR3. The CDR3 is CASSIGAGRYTEAFF. Written as DNA, the CDR3 is TGTGCCAGTAGTATAGGGGCCGGACGCTACACTGAAGCTTTCTTT.

This clonotype was seen repeatedly, ten times or more. The V gene is TRBV30, the J gene TRBJ2-7; 8 bases are shared with TRBD1. Trimming removed 2 bases from V and 4 bases from J; junction bases left unmatched: 7. From germline, CDR1 is GTSNPN and CDR2 SVGIG (reference sequence). The CDR3 loop spans 14 amino acids. The CDR3 protein is CAWSSGTGLYEQYF. The CDR3 DNA reads as TGTGCCTGGAGTTCCGGGACAGGATTATACGAGCAGTACTTC.